One sample yielded the 31 T cell receptor beta chains listed below, sequenced in a study of tumor-infiltrating lymphocytes in primary liver carcinoma. Using a constant-region primer together with ProtoScript II reverse transcriptase, TCR beta cDNA was made from around 0.55 ug of total RNA. Three nested multiplex PCR rounds of slightly modified ARM-PCR generated TCR beta libraries. A C-beta reverse primer was combined with TRBV1-TRBV30 forward primers in the first two PCR rounds, and each round had 10 cycles. TCRdb re-analysed the multiplex PCR reads in MiXCR, keeping a single row per CDR3 protein. The sample contains fewer than 85,000 distinct CDR3 sequences, about three quarters of which appear only once. Co-extraction of RNA and DNA was performed on about 20-32 mg of unsorted bulk tissue. The sample comprised tumor-adjacent normal liver tissue. Receptors were obtained from a man aged 35 to 55 with primary liver carcinoma and hepatitis B virus infection.

Notes on this clonotype: Germline is not matched at one junction end, which may reflect a read error. The chain combines TRBV11-2 with TRBJ2-1; D perhaps matches TRBD1 (6 bases). Germline V gene data show CDR1 as SGHAT and CDR2 as FQNNGV. CDR3 length: 14 amino acids. The DNA for the CDR3 is TGTGCCAGCAACTTATACAGGGTAGTTATTGAGCAGTTCTTC. Protein: CASNLYRVVIEQFF.

The V call is TRBV24-1, the J call TRBJ2-5; D is ambiguous. V lost 1 base and J 0 bases, leaving 2 bases between the germline ends. Germline CDR1 is KGHDR and CDR2 is SFDVKD. CDR3 length: 13 residues. In DNA, the CDR3 is TGTGCCACCAGTGATTTACACCAAGAGACCCAGTACTTC. Translated, it gives CATSDLHQETQYF.

Notes on this clonotype: Relative to the germline gene, one junction end is altered; a read error may explain this. The V gene is TRBV4-3, the J gene TRBJ2-2; D gene unclear. Per the germline V gene, CDR1 is LGHNA and CDR2 is YSLEER. This CDR3 contains 12 residues. CDR3 sequence: CTSRDDTRELFF. CDR3 DNA: TGCACCAGCAGAGACGATACCCGGGAGCTGTTTTTT.

The chain joins TRBV29-1 to TRBJ1-2; D unclear. The CDR3 consists of 15 residues. The ends were cut back, 6 bases at V and 3 bases at J, with 20 bases in the middle. Per germline, CDR1 SQVTM and CDR2 ANQGSEA. CDR3 sequence: CSVAPDNSVYYGYTF. CDR3 DNA sequence: TGCAGCGTCGCACCTGACAACTCGGTATACTATGGCTACACCTTC.

This clonotype has a count of ten or more. The chain recombines TRBV4-1 with TRBJ2-1; a weak D match, TRBD2 (6 bases). The germline V gene encodes CDR1 MGHRA and CDR2 YSYEKL. The V end was cut by 4 bases, the J end by 9 bases, with 16 bases between. This CDR3 is built from 14 residues. The CDR3 spells CASSLDYMGGEQFF. The CDR3 DNA reads TGCGCCAGCAGCCTGGACTATATGGGAGGTGAGCAGTTCTTC.

For this clonotype: This likely comes from a read error, as the CDR3 has no conserved phenylalanine or tryptophan at its end. The chain combines TRBV5-4 with TRBJ2-5, with D possibly called TRBD1 or TRBD2 (5 bases each). Looked up from germline, CDR1 is SGHNT and CDR2 is YYREEE (reference sequence). V was cut by 3 bases and J by 5 bases, with 11 bases left in between. This CDR3 has 13 residues. The CDR3 DNA is TGTGCCAGCAGCTCGGGACCGTCGGAGACCCAGTACATC. Translation gives CASSSGPSETQYI.

CDR3 DNA sequence: TGTACTAGCAGCCGGGAGAGGGTAATGACTGAAGCTTTCTTT. It is translated as CTSSRERVMTEAFF. The chain employs TRBV11-2 and TRBJ1-1; no reliable D call. The CDR3 runs to 14 residues. The germline V gene has CDR1 SGHAT and CDR2 FQNNGV. The full variable domain, completed using reference TRBV11-2 and TRBJ1-1, is EAGVAQSPRYKIIEKRQSVAFWCNPISGHATLYWYQQILGQGPKLLIQFQNNGVVDDSQLPKDRFSAERLKGVDSTLKIQPAKLEDSAVYLCTSSRERVMTEAFFGQGTRLTVV.

This rearrangement joins TRBV10-3 to TRBJ1-2; D may be TRBD1 (5 bases). Trimming cost V 6 bases and J 3 bases, with 11 bases left between them. CDR3 length equals 13 residues. From germline, CDR1 is ENHRY and CDR2 SYGVKD. This CDR3 is CAIRFDRDYGYTF. The CDR3 bases are TGTGCCATCAGATTCGACAGAGACTATGGCTACACCTTC.

A word on this clonotype: A much larger clone differs by one base, so this may be a read error. In nucleotides, the CDR3 is TGTACCAGCAGCTTGGGGACAGGGCGATTTCGCTACGCCTTC. Translating it yields CTSSLGTGRFRYAF. J is TRBJ1-2 and V is TRBV11-2; 9 positions agree with TRBD1. The CDR3 consists of 14 residues. Germline V lookup: CDR1 SGHAT, CDR2 FQNNGV.

About this clonotype itself: Mismatch with germline at one junction end may stem from a read error. The chain carries TRBV6-5 and TRBJ2-7, with no clear D. Germline CDR1 and CDR2: MNHEY and SVGAGI. CDR3 length equals 14 residues. CDR3 DNA: TGCGCCAGCAGTTTACGTCGTTTTCGAGAAGAGCAGTACTTC. Protein: CASSLRRFREEQYF.

About this clonotype itself: Likely a read error: the CDR3 ends without its conserved phenylalanine or tryptophan. The limits of the CDR3 on the DNA are not certain, so only TCRdb's listed CDR3 is given. V gene TRBV29-1 combines with J gene TRBJ2-2; the listed D gene, TRBD2, was not tested against the DNA. Ends included, the CDR3 has 15 residues. Germline values: CDR1 SQVTM, CDR2 ANQGSEA. The CDR3 sequence: CSVGTSAANTGELIS.

The chain employs TRBV11-1 and TRBJ2-6; D gene unclear. The CDR3 length is 15 residues. Germline loops: CDR1 SGHAT, CDR2 FQDESV (reference sequence). V was trimmed by 3 bases and J by 2 bases, leaving 8 bases between them. This CDR3 reads CASSLGRPGANVLTF. The CDR3 DNA is TGTGCCAGCAGCTTGGGCCGACCTGGGGCCAACGTCCTGACTTTC.

Details on this clonotype: The junction departs from the called germline gene at one end, perhaps through a read error. This chain connects TRBV7-9 to TRBJ2-7, with D maybe TRBD1 (5 bases). Per germline, CDR1 SEHNR and CDR2 FQNEAQ (reference sequence). This CDR3 is built from 13 residues. CDR3 loop: CAGSLAGPYEQYF. CDR3 in DNA: TGTGCCGGCAGCTTAGCAGGGCCCTACGAGCAGTACTTC.

The chain joins TRBV6-1 to TRBJ1-2; D is unclear. The CDR3 has 13 residues. Trimming removed 4 bases at V and 2 bases at J, with 8 bases between. In germline, CDR1 is MNHNS, CDR2 SASEGT. In nucleotides, the CDR3 is TGTGCCAGCAGTGTGGATGCCAACTATGGCTACACCTTC. This sequence encodes CASSVDANYGYTF.

This clonotype was seen only a few times. Possible read error: a much larger clone is one base away. The rearrangement links TRBV6-5 to TRBJ2-2, with D perhaps matching TRBD1 or TRBD2 (5 bases each). The germline V gene encodes CDR1 MNHEY and CDR2 SVGAGI. This CDR3 is 14 amino acids long. The DNA of the CDR3 is TGTGCCAACAGTTATGGGGGTCTTACAGGGGAGCTGTTTTTT. Amino acids: CANSYGGLTGELFF.

This chain connects TRBV11-2 to TRBJ2-3; D is possibly TRBD2 (5 bases). The CDR3 contains 14 residues. V lost 8 bases to trimming and J lost 5 bases, with 17 bases between them. Germline CDR1 SGHAT, CDR2 FQNNGV. The CDR3 is CASWVKGEGDTQYF. CDR3 sequence (DNA): TGTGCCAGCTGGGTGAAGGGTGAGGGAGATACGCAGTATTTT.

The V gene is TRBV29-1, the J gene TRBJ2-3, with D perhaps given as TRBD1 or TRBD2 (5 bases each). Germline V lookup: CDR1 SQVTM, CDR2 ANQGSEA. This CDR3 spans 16 amino acids. V lost 0 bases, J lost 0 bases, and 13 bases lay in between. Here the CDR3 DNA reads TGCAGCGTTGAAGACGGGACCGGCGGGAGCACAGATACGCAGTATTTT. It is translated as CSVEDGTGGSTDTQYF.

The V gene is TRBV6-1, the J gene TRBJ2-4; perhaps TRBD2 as D (5 bases). The CDR3 contains 18 residues. V was cut by 4 bases and J by 1 base, with 20 bases left in between. Germline V gene lookup returns CDR1 MNHNS and CDR2 SASEGT. This CDR3 reads CASSGERGFQRAKNIQYF. CDR3 in DNA: TGTGCCAGCAGTGGGGAGAGAGGCTTTCAGAGGGCCAAAAACATTCAGTACTTC.

A note on this clonotype: Germline and junction disagree at one end, which may indicate a read error. The J gene is TRBJ2-5, the V gene TRBV11-2; 9 bases are shared with TRBD2. CDR3 length: 18 residues. CDR1 SGHAT and CDR2 FQNNGV come from the germline V gene. The CDR3 DNA is TGTGCCAACAGCTTAGCAGCGGGAGGTGCCCCGGTCCAAGAGACCCAGTACTTC. This codes for CANSLAAGGAPVQETQYF.

This clonotype showed up just a few times. This CDR3 is CASSSQGGGQPQHF. The CDR3 DNA reads TGTGCCAGCAGCTCTCAGGGGGGAGGTCAGCCCCAGCATTTT. The rearrangement joins TRBV7-2 to TRBJ1-5; TRBD1 matches 7 bases. The germline gives CDR1 SGHTA, CDR2 FQGNSA. V was clipped by 4 bases and J by 6 bases; unmatched bases: 6. CDR3 length: 14 residues.

This clonotype has a handful of counts. The chain is built from TRBV6-2 or TRBV6-3 and TRBJ2-3, with a tentative D call TRBD2 (6 bases). The CDR3 loop spans 16 amino acids. Per germline, CDR1 MNHEY and CDR2 SVGEGT. CDR3 protein: CVSSYNRGIHGDTQYF. CDR3 in DNA: TGTGTAAGCAGTTATAACCGCGGGATTCATGGAGATACGCAGTATTTT.

This clonotype was seen a single time. Possible read error: a much larger clone is one base away. This CDR3 fails to terminate in the conserved phenylalanine or tryptophan, so it likely reflects a read error. The J gene is TRBJ2-7, the V gene TRBV11-2, with D uncertain. The V gene lost 2 bases and the J gene lost 2 bases, with 13 bases spanning the gap. Germline V gene sequence: CDR1 SGHAT, CDR2 FQNNGV. CDR3 length equals 15 residues. The CDR3 loop is CASSLSGEATYEQYL. CDR3 coding DNA: TGTGCCAGCAGCTTAAGTGGAGAGGCGACCTACGAGCAGTACTTA.

The table lists this clonotype with a count of one. This is likely a read error, given that the CDR3 carries no conserved phenylalanine or tryptophan at its end. J is TRBJ1-1 and V is TRBV4-1, with 8 bases identical to TRBD1. Germline CDR1 is MGHRA and CDR2 is YSYEKL. This CDR3 is built from 17 residues. Here the CDR3 DNA reads TGCGCGAGCAGCCAAGATAGTCAGGGGGCGCAAGACACTGAAGCTTTCTCT. It codes for CASSQDSQGAQDTEAFS.

To note about this clonotype: This is likely a read error, given that the CDR3 carries no conserved phenylalanine or tryptophan at its end. It is unclear where the CDR3 begins or ends on the DNA, so no DNA is shown, and the CDR3 is as TCRdb lists it. The chain is built from TRBV11-2 and TRBJ2-1; the table's D call, TRBD2, was not checked against the DNA. Germline loops: CDR1 SGHAT, CDR2 FQNNGV. The CDR3 is 14 amino acids long, termini counted. CDR3 region: CASSLAIAADEQLS.

The CDR3 DNA follows: TGCGCCATCAACCAAGAAGGGACAGGGCTTAATCAGCCCCAGCATTTT. Encoded protein: CAINQEGTGLNQPQHF. The chain recombines TRBV4-1 with TRBJ1-5; 9 nucleotides line up with TRBD1. V lost 10 bases, J lost 4 bases, and 14 bases stayed unmatched. CDR1 MGHRA and CDR2 YSYEKL come from the germline V gene. The CDR3 covers 16 residues.

This clonotype was recorded once. An end of the junction does not agree with germline; a read error may underlie this. The J gene is TRBJ1-2, the V gene TRBV4-2, with D uncertain. The germline V gene has CDR1 LGHNA and CDR2 YNFKEQ. The CDR3 is 14 amino acids. In DNA, the CDR3 is TGTGCCAGCATCGCCCTTGATGGGAACTATGCCTACACCTTC. Translating it yields CASIALDGNYAYTF.

A remark on this clonotype: At one boundary the junction diverges from the germline segment, which might be a read error. The chain combines TRBV6-6 with TRBJ2-7, with 7 bases fitting TRBD2. The CDR3 has 16 amino acids. Looked up from germline, CDR1 is MNHNY and CDR2 is SVGAGI (reference sequence). The CDR3, as DNA: TGTGCCAGTAGTTACGGGGTAACGGGAGGTTTGGACGAGCAGTACTTC. It translates to CASSYGVTGGLDEQYF.

With respect to this clonotype: Germline is not matched at one junction end, which may reflect a read error. This chain joins TRBV11-2 and TRBJ2-2, with D possibly TRBD2 on 5 matching bases. From germline, CDR1 is SGHAT and CDR2 FQNNGV. This CDR3 spans 13 amino acids. The CDR3 sequence is CASSLVQTGELLF. The CDR3 nucleotides read TGCGCCAGCAGTTTAGTACAGACCGGGGAGCTGCTTTTT.

This clonotype was recorded many times. The rearrangement links TRBV7-9 to TRBJ2-7; no clear D. Per the germline V gene, CDR1 is SEHNR and CDR2 is FQNEAQ (reference sequence). This CDR3 comprises 15 residues. The V end was cut by 0 bases, the J end by 0 bases, with 9 bases between. CDR3 DNA: TGTGCCAGCAGCTTAGCAGCGATCAGCTCCTACGAGCAGTACTTC. As protein: CASSLAAISSYEQYF.

This clonotype was seen at least ten times. The chain couples TRBV5-1 to TRBJ2-7; TRBD2 matches 8 bases. V was clipped by 2 bases and J by 9 bases; unmatched bases: 7. This CDR3 contains 13 residues. Germline lookup yields CDR1 SGHRS and CDR2 YFSETQ. The CDR3 nucleotides are TGCGCCAGCAGCTTAGCGGGAGTAGACGGGCAGTACTTC. Translating gives CASSLAGVDGQYF.

As concerns this clonotype: A read error may be the cause here, since a much bigger clone is one base away. The rearrangement uses TRBV29-1 and TRBJ2-1; unclear D gene. CDR3 length: 12 amino acids. CDR1 and CDR2 (germline): SQVTM, ANQGSEA. CDR3 region: CSVEGRHNGQFF. The CDR3, as DNA: TGCAGCGTTGAAGGCCGACACAATGGGCAGTTCTTC.